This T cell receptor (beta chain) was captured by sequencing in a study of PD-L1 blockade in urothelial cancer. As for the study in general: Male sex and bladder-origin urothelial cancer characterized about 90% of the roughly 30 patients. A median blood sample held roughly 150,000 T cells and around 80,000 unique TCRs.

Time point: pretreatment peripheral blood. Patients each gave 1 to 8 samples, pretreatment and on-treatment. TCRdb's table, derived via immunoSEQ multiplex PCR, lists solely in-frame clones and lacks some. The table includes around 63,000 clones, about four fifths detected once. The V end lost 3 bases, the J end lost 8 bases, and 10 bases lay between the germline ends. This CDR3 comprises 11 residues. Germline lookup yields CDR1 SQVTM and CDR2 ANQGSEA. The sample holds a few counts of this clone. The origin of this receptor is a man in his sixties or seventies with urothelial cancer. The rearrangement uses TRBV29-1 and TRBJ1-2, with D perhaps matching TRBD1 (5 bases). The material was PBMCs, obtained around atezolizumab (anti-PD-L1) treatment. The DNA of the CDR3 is TGCAGCGTTGATCCCCAGGGCGGCTACACCTTC. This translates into CSVDPQGGYTF.